What follows are 24 T cell receptor beta chains derived from one specimen sequenced in a study of blood T cell repertoires in COVID-19. Profiling relied on immunoSEQ multiplex PCR, and the TCRdb table lists in-frame clones only, not all of them. This table holds around 80,000 clones, approximately 82% found once. Sequencing was done on a sample of peripheral blood. Receptors originate from a human donor in a cohort sampled during active COVID-19.

The genes are TRBV3-1 (or the pseudogene TRBV3-2) and TRBJ2-7; no clear D gene. The germline gives CDR1 LGHDT, CDR2 YNNKEL (reference sequence). Between the trimmed V and J ends, which lost 0 bases and 3 bases, there was a span of 9 bases. The CDR3 is 14 residues long. The CDR3 DNA reads TGTGCCAGCAGCCAAGATCAGAACTACTACGAGCAGTACTTC. Protein sequence: CASSQDQNYYEQYF.

The chain joins TRBV19 to TRBJ1-6; D is uncertain. Germline CDR1 is LNHDA and CDR2 is SQIVND (reference sequence). This CDR3 contains 17 residues. Trimming left V 4 bases short and J 5 bases short, with 18 bases between. The CDR3 region is CASSKPPAGSDNSPLHF. The CDR3 nucleotides are TGTGCCAGTAGTAAGCCCCCCGCTGGGAGTGATAATTCACCCCTCCACTTT. Full variable domain (missing parts from reference TRBV19 and TRBJ1-6): DGGITQSPKYLFRKEGQNVTLSCEQNLNHDAMYWYRQDPGQGLRLIYYSQIVNDFQKGDIAEGYSVSREKKESFPLTVTSAQKNPTAFYLCASSKPPAGSDNSPLHFGNGTRLTVT.

This rearrangement joins TRBV11-3 to TRBJ2-7; 9 bases fit TRBD1. CDR1 and CDR2 (germline): SGHNT, YENEEA. The CDR3 loop spans 14 amino acids. The J segment lost 3 bases and the V segment lost 3 bases, leaving 3 bases of the junction unmatched. The CDR3 sequence: CASSFRDRDYEQYF. The CDR3 DNA sequence: TGTGCCAGCAGCTTTCGGGACAGGGACTACGAGCAGTACTTC.

The chain employs TRBV9 and TRBJ2-2, with D unclear. Germline CDR1 SGDLS, CDR2 YYNGEE. V lost 4 bases and J 6 bases, leaving 16 bases between the germline ends. The CDR3 runs 15 residues. CDR3: CASSPSGAGSGELFF. DNA of the CDR3: TGTGCCAGCAGCCCCTCTGGAGCCGGGTCCGGGGAGCTGTTTTTT.

The rearrangement uses TRBV5-4 and TRBJ2-1, with 8 bases lining up with TRBD1. With V trimmed by 4 bases and J by 0 bases, 9 bases remained unmatched. The V gene's germline CDR1 is SGHNT and CDR2 YYREEE (reference sequence). This CDR3 contains 17 residues. The CDR3 coding sequence is TGTGCCAGCAGCCGCGGAGGACAGGGAAGCTCCTACAATGAGCAGTTCTTC. This sequence encodes CASSRGGQGSSYNEQFF.

This chain joins TRBV3-1 (or the pseudogene TRBV3-2) and TRBJ2-5; TRBD1 is a possible D gene (6 bases). Germline assignment: CDR1 LGHDT and CDR2 YNNKEL (reference sequence). Trimming cost V 4 bases and J 4 bases, with 13 bases left between them. There are 14 residues in the CDR3. CDR3 nucleotide sequence: TGTGCCAGCAGCCGCCCACAGGGACCAGAGACCCAGTACTTC. Its protein is CASSRPQGPETQYF.

J is TRBJ1-4 and V is TRBV2; D is unresolved. CDR3 length equals 14 residues. Trimming shortened V by 6 bases and J by 0 bases, and 8 bases separated the two germline ends. Per germline, CDR1 SNHLY and CDR2 FYNNEI. CDR3: CASRFKTTNEKLFF. The CDR3 DNA is TGTGCCAGCAGATTCAAAACAACTAATGAAAAACTGTTTTTT.

The chain has TRBV19 and TRBJ2-7; maybe TRBD1 (5 bases). The CDR3 is 14 residues long. Germline-derived CDR1 and CDR2 are LNHDA and SQIVND (reference sequence). Trimming cost V 4 bases and J 0 bases, with 10 bases left between them. DNA of the CDR3: TGTGCCAGTAGTAAGACAGCCAGCTCCTACGAGCAGTACTTC. This gives the protein CASSKTASSYEQYF.

The V gene is TRBV5-1, the J gene TRBJ2-7, with D maybe TRBD1 (6 bases). Per the germline V gene, CDR1 is SGHRS and CDR2 is YFSETQ. The V end was cut by 4 bases, the J end by 0 bases, with 17 bases between. The CDR3 runs to 16 residues. DNA of the CDR3: TGCGCCAGCAGCCCCTCCACAGGGTTCAGCTCCTACGAGCAGTACTTC. It is translated as CASSPSTGFSSYEQYF.

The chain carries TRBV11-3 and TRBJ1-6, with D uncertain. CDR3 size: 14 residues. V shed 5 bases and J shed 6 bases, with 11 bases lying between them. Germline loops: CDR1 SGHNT, CDR2 YENEEA. The CDR3 sequence: CASSKNSFNSPLHF. DNA of the CDR3: TGTGCCAGCAGCAAGAACAGCTTTAATTCACCCCTCCACTTT.

This clone was picked up one time. V gene TRBV6-5 combines with J gene TRBJ2-3, with 9 bases aligning to TRBD2. The CDR3 sequence is 13 residues long. Germline CDR1 and CDR2: MNHEY and SVGAGI. With V trimmed by 11 bases and J by 2 bases, 5 bases remained unmatched. DNA of the CDR3: TGTGCCGGGAAGCGGGGGGTCACAGATACGCAGTATTTT. Encoded protein: CAGKRGVTDTQYF.

The sample holds one count of this clone. A junction end diverges from the germline sequence, so it may reflect a read error. In nucleotides, the CDR3 is TGCGCCAGCAACGTCTACTACACCGGGGAGCTGTTTTTT. Its translation: CASNVYYTGELFF. The V gene is TRBV2, the J gene TRBJ2-2; no reliable D call. The CDR3 has 13 residues. From germline, CDR1 is SNHLY and CDR2 FYNNEI.

The CDR3, as DNA: TGTGCCTGGAGTGCGAACGACAGGGGGGCGACAGATACGCAGTATTTT. Translation gives CAWSANDRGATDTQYF. The chain has TRBV30 and TRBJ2-3; the match to TRBD1 covers 9 bases. The J segment lost 3 bases and the V segment lost 1 base, leaving 8 bases of the junction unmatched. The CDR3 is made up of 16 amino acids. Germline V gives CDR1 GTSNPN, CDR2 SVGIG (reference sequence).

The chain has TRBV12-3 or TRBV12-4 and TRBJ2-7, with D possibly matching TRBD2 (6 bases). The CDR3 totals 13 residues. V gave up 3 bases and J gave up 7 bases, with 13 bases separating them. The CDR3 here is CASSFGGVGEQYF. The CDR3 region has the DNA TGTGCCAGCAGTTTCGGAGGGGTGGGGGAGCAGTACTTC.

The chain combines TRBV24-1 with TRBJ2-1; tentative D call: TRBD1 (5 bases). Germline V gene lookup returns CDR1 KGHDR and CDR2 SFDVKD. The CDR3 consists of 15 residues. V was cut by 5 bases and J by 2 bases, with 12 bases left in between. The CDR3 coding sequence is TGTGCCACCAGTGCGGGCAGGGTCCCCTACAATGAGCAGTTCTTC. Translating gives CATSAGRVPYNEQFF.

This rearrangement joins TRBV5-6 to TRBJ1-5, with 10 bases that match TRBD1. The germline gives CDR1 SGHDT, CDR2 YYEEEE. The CDR3 has 16 residues. The V and J ends lost 4 bases and 5 bases, in that order; junction bases with no gene match: 9. This chain's CDR3 is CASSPRQGAWDQPQHF. CDR3 in DNA: TGTGCCAGCAGCCCGCGACAGGGGGCTTGGGATCAGCCCCAGCATTTT.

The chain carries TRBV5-4 and TRBJ1-1; 11 bases align to TRBD1. This CDR3 is built from 16 residues. CDR1 and CDR2 from the germline V gene are SGHNT and YYREEE (reference sequence). V lost 1 base to trimming and J lost 5 bases; unmatched junction nucleotides: 7. The CDR3 spells CASSLPGQGARTEAFF. The CDR3 nucleotides read TGTGCCAGCAGCTTGCCAGGACAGGGGGCGCGGACTGAAGCTTTCTTT.

The chain couples TRBV12-3 or TRBV12-4 to TRBJ2-2, with no clear D. The CDR3 length is 13 residues. V lost 1 base, J lost 5 bases, and 5 bases lay in between. The CDR3 DNA follows: TGTGCCAGCAGTTTAGTGCGGACCGGGGAGCTGTTTTTT. As protein: CASSLVRTGELFF.

The V gene is TRBV3-1 (or the pseudogene TRBV3-2), the J gene TRBJ2-7; D remains ambiguous. This CDR3 has 12 amino acids. Germline V lookup: CDR1 LGHDT, CDR2 YNNKEL (reference sequence). V lost 0 bases and J lost 6, with 6 bases in between. This CDR3 is CASSQDSREQYF. The CDR3 DNA reads as TGTGCCAGCAGCCAAGATTCCCGCGAGCAGTACTTC.

The chain's CDR3 is CASTPRFGGELFF. CDR3 in DNA: TGTGCCAGCACCCCTCGGTTCGGCGGGGAGCTGTTTTTT. The chain carries TRBV11-2 and TRBJ2-2, with D unresolved. This CDR3 is 13 amino acids long. Germline V CDR1 and CDR2: SGHAT, FQNNGV. The V end lost 7 bases, the J end lost 7 bases, and 13 bases lay between the germline ends.

DNA for the CDR3: TGTGCCAGTAGTGTCCGGGACTCCCTCTACGAGCAGTACTTC. Residues: CASSVRDSLYEQYF. V usage is TRBV19 and J usage is TRBJ2-7; D might be TRBD2 (6 bases). Germline V gives CDR1 LNHDA, CDR2 SQIVND (reference sequence). Trimming cost V 5 bases and J 3 bases, with 14 bases left between them. The CDR3 is 14 amino acids.

The V and J genes are TRBV28 and TRBJ2-5; D may be TRBD2 (5 bases). The V and J ends lost 5 bases and 6 bases respectively, with 22 bases between them. The CDR3 has 16 residues. Germline-derived CDR1 and CDR2 are MDHEN and SYDVKM. Written as DNA, the CDR3 is TGTGCCAGCAGTCATACCCAGCGGTTCGGCGAGAAGACCCAGTACTTC. Amino acid sequence: CASSHTQRFGEKTQYF.

The chain couples TRBV4-1 to TRBJ2-1, with 10 bases matching TRBD2. The germline V gene encodes CDR1 MGHRA and CDR2 YSYEKL. The ends lost 0 bases at V and 6 bases at J; junction bases unmatched: 8. CDR3 size: 17 residues. The CDR3 coding sequence is TGCGCCAGCAGCCAAGATTGGGGTAGCGGGGGGAGCAATGAGCAGTTCTTC. This sequence encodes CASSQDWGSGGSNEQFF.

V is TRBV25-1 and J is TRBJ2-7, with D perhaps matching TRBD2 (7 bases). Per the germline V gene, CDR1 is MGHDK and CDR2 is SYGVNS. The ends were cut back, 8 bases at V and 1 base at J, with 15 bases in the middle. This CDR3 comprises 14 residues. CDR3 nucleotide sequence: TGTGCCAGCGGGGGGGGCAGATCTTCCTACGAGCAGTACTTC. This encodes CASGGGRSSYEQYF.